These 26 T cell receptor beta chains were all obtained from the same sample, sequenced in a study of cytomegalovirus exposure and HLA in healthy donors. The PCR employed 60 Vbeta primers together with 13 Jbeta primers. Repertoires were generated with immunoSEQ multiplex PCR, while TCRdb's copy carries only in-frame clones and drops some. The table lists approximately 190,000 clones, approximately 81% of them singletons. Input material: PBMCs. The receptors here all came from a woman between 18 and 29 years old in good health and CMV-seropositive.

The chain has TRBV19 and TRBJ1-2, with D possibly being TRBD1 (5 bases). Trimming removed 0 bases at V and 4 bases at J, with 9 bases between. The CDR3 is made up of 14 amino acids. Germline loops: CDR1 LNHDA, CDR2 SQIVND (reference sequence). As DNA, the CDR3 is TGTGCCAGTAGTATAGATCGACAGAGCTATGGCTACACCTTC. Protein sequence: CASSIDRQSYGYTF.

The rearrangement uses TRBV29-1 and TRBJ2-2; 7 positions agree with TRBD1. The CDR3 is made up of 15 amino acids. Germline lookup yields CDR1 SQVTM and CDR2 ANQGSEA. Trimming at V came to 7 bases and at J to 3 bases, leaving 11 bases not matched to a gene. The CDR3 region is CSADYEGAYTGELFF. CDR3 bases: TGCAGCGCTGATTACGAGGGGGCTTACACCGGGGAGCTGTTTTTT.

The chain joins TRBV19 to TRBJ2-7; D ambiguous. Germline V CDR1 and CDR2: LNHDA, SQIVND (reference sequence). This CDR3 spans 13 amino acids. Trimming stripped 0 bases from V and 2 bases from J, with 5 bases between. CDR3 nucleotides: TGTGCCAGTAGTATAGATAGAGCCTACGAGCAGTACTTC. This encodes CASSIDRAYEQYF.

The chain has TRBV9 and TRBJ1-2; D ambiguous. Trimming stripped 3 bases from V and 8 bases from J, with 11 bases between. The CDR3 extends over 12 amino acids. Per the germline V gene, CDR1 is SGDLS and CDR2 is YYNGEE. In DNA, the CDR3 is TGTGCCAGCAGCGCCAGCATACAGGGCTACACCTTC. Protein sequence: CASSASIQGYTF.

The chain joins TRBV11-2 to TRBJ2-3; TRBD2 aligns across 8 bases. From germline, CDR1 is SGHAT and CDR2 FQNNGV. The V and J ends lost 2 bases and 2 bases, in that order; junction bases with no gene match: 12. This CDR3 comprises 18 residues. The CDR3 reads CASSLFPLGRGDTDTQYF. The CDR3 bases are TGTGCCAGCAGCTTATTCCCCTTAGGGCGGGGGGACACAGATACGCAGTATTTT.

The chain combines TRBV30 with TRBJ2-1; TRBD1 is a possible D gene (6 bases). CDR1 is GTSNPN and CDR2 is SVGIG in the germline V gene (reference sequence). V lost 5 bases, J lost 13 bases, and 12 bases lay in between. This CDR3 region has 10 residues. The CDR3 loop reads CAWEGGPQFF. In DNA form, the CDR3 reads TGTGCCTGGGAAGGGGGACCCCAGTTCTTC.

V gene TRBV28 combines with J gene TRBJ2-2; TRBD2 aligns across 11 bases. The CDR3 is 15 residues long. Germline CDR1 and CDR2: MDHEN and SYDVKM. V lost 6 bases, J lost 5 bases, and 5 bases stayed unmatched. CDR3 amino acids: CASSPTSGVTGELFF. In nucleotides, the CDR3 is TGTGCCAGCAGCCCGACTAGCGGGGTTACCGGGGAGCTGTTTTTT. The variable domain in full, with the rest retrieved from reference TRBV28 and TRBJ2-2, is DVKVTQSSRYLVKRTGEKVFLECVQDMDHENMFWYRQDPGLGLRLIYFSYDVKMKEKGDIPEGYSVSREKKERFSLILESASTNQTSMYLCASSPTSGVTGELFFGEGSRLTVL.

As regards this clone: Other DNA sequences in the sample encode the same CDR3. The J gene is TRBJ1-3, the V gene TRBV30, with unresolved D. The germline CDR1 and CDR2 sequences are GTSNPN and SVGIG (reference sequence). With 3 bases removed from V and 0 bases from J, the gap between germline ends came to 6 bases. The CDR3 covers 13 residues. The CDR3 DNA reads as TGTGCCTGGAGCCGGGACTCTGGAAACACCATATATTTT. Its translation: CAWSRDSGNTIYF.

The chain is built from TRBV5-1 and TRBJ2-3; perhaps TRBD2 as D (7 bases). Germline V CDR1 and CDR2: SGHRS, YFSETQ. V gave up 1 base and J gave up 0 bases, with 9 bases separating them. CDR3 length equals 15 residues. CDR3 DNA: TGCGCCAGCAGCTTGAGGGGGGGCAGCACAGATACGCAGTATTTT. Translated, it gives CASSLRGGSTDTQYF. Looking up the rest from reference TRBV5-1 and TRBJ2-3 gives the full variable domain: KAGVTQTPRYLIKTRGQQVTLSCSPISGHRSVSWYQQTPGQGLQFLFEYFSETQRNKGNFPGRFSGRQFSNSRSEMNVSTLELGDSALYLCASSLRGGSTDTQYFGPGTRLTVL.

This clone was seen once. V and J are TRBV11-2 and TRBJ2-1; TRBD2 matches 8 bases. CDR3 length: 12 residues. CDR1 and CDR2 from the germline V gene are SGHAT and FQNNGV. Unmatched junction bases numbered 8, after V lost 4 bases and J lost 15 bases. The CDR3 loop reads CASSSGLADGFF. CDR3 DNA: TGTGCCAGCAGCTCAGGACTAGCTGACGGGTTCTTC.

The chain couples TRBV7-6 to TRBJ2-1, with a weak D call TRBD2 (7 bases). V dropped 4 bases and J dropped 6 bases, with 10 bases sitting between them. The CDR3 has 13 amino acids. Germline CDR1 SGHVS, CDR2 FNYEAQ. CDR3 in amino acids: CASSSGGRNEQFF. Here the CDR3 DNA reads TGTGCCAGCAGCTCGGGGGGCCGCAATGAGCAGTTCTTC.

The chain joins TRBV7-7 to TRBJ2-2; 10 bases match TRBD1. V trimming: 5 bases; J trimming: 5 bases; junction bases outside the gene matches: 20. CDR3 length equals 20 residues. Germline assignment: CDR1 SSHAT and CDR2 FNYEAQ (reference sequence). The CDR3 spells CASSPRATFLGQGDTGELFF. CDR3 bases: TGTGCCAGCAGCCCACGGGCTACCTTCCTAGGACAGGGGGATACCGGGGAGCTGTTTTTT.

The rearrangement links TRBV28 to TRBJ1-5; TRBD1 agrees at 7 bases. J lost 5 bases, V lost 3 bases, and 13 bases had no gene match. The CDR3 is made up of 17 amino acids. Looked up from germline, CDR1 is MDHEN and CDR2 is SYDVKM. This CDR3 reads CASSLGSTGNPDQPQHF. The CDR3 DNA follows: TGTGCCAGCAGTTTGGGATCGACAGGGAATCCGGATCAGCCCCAGCATTTT.

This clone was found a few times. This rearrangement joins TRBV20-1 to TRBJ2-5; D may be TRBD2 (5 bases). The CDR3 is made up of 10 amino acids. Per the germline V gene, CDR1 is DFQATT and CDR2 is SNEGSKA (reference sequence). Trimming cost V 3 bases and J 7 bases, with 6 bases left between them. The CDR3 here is CSASRGTQYF. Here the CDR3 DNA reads TGCAGTGCTAGTCGGGGGACCCAGTACTTC.

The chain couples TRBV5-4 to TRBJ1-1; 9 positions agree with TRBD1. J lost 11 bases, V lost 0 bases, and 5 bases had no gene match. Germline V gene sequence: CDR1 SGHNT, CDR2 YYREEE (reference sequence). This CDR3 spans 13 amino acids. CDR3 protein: CASSLAIGQGAFF. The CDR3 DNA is TGTGCCAGCAGCTTGGCCATAGGACAGGGGGCTTTCTTT.

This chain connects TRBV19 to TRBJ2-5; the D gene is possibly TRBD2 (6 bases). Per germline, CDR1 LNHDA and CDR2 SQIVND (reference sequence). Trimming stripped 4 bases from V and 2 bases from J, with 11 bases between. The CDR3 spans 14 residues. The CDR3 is CASSTLASQETQYF. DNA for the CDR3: TGTGCCAGTAGTACCCTAGCGAGTCAAGAGACCCAGTACTTC.

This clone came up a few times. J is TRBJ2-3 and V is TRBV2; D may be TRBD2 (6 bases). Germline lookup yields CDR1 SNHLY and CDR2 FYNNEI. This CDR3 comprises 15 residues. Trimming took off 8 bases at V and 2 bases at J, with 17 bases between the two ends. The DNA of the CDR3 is TGTGCCAGCCCCCCTCTTCGGGGGAACACAGATACGCAGTATTTT. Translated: CASPPLRGNTDTQYF.

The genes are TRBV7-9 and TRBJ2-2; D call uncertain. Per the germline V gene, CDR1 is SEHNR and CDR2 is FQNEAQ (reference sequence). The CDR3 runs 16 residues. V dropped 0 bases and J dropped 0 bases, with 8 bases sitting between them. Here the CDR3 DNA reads TGTGCCAGCAGCTTAGCGAGGAGTACGAACACCGGGGAGCTGTTTTTT. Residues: CASSLARSTNTGELFF.

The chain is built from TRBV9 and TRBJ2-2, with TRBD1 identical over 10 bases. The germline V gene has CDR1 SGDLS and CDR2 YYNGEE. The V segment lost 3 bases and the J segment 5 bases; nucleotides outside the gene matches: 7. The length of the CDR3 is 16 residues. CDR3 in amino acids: CASSEQTGGGTGELFF. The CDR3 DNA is TGTGCCAGCAGCGAACAGACAGGGGGCGGAACCGGGGAGCTGTTTTTT.

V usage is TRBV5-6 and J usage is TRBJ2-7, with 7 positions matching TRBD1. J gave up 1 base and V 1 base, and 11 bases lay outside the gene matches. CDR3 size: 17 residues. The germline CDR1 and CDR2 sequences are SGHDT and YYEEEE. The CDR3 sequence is CASSLSKGQTRSYEQYV. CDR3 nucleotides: TGTGCCAGCAGCTTGTCTAAGGGACAGACGCGATCCTACGAGCAGTACGTC.

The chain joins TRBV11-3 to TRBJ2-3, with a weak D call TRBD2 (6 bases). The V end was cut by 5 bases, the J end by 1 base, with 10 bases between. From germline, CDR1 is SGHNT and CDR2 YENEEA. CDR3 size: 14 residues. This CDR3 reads CASSLRLGTDTQYF. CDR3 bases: TGTGCCAGCAGCCTGAGACTAGGCACAGATACGCAGTATTTT.

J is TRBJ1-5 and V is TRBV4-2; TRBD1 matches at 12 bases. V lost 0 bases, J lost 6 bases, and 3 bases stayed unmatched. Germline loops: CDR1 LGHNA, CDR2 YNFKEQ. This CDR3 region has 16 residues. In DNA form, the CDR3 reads TGTGCCAGCAGCCAAGATGGGACAGGGGGCCTTCAGCCCCAGCATTTT. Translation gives CASSQDGTGGLQPQHF.

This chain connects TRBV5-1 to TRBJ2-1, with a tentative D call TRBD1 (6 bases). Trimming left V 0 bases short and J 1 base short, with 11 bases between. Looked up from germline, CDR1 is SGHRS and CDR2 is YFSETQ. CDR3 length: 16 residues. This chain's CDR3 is CASSLGGGLSYNEQFF. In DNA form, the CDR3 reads TGCGCCAGCAGCTTGGGTGGGGGCCTATCCTACAATGAGCAGTTCTTC.

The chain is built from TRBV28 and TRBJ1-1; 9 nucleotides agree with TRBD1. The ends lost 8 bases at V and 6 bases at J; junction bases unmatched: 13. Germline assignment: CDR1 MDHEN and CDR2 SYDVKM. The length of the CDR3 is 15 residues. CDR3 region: CASYMDTGGNSEAFF. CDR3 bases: TGTGCCAGCTATATGGATACAGGGGGCAACTCTGAAGCTTTCTTT.

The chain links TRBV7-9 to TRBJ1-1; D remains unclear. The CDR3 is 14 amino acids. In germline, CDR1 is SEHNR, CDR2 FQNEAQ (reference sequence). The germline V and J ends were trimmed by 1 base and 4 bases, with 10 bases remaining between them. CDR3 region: CASSLDVVGTEAFF. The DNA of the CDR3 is TGTGCCAGCAGCTTAGATGTGGTCGGCACTGAAGCTTTCTTT.

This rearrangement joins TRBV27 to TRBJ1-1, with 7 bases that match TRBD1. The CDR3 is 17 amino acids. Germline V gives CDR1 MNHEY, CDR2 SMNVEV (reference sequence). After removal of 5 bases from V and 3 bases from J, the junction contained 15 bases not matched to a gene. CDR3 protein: CASSPQTQGPRDTEAFF. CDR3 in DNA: TGTGCCAGCAGTCCCCAGACACAGGGGCCCCGGGACACTGAAGCTTTCTTT.